Below, 4 T cell receptor beta chains from the same sample are listed, as sequenced in a study of blood T cell repertoires in COVID-19. Repertoires were generated with immunoSEQ multiplex PCR, while TCRdb's copy carries only in-frame clones and drops some. The top ten hold 15% of the sample, which has 100,000 to 120,000 clones, roughly 80% seen once. Sequences were obtained from peripheral blood. The receptor set was obtained from a woman aged 80 or over with acute or convalescent COVID-19.

This CDR3 reads CASSMTSFHTQYF. CDR3 DNA: TGTGCCAGCAGCATGACTAGCTTCCATACGCAGTATTTT. V gene TRBV7-9 combines with J gene TRBJ2-3; 7 nucleotides agree with TRBD2. This CDR3 spans 13 amino acids. The germline V gene has CDR1 SEHNR and CDR2 FQNEAQ (reference sequence). J gave up 7 bases and V 5 bases, and 6 bases lay outside the gene matches.

The chain has TRBV6-5 and TRBJ2-2; 8 positions agree with TRBD1. The junction had 9 bases not matched to a gene; V was cut back by 7 bases and J by 8 bases. The CDR3 spans 14 residues. Germline CDR1 reads MNHEY; CDR2 reads SVGAGI. In DNA, the CDR3 is TGTGCCAGCATTCGACAGGGGTCTGGTGGGGAGCTGTTTTTT. Protein sequence: CASIRQGSGGELFF.

This chain uses TRBV7-9 with TRBJ1-2, with TRBD1 as a possible D gene (6 bases). There are 12 residues in the CDR3. Trimming removed 3 bases at V and 8 bases at J, with 10 bases between. From germline, CDR1 is SEHNR and CDR2 FQNEAQ (reference sequence). DNA of the CDR3: TGTGCCAGCAGCTTTACAGGGACCGGCTACACCTTC. Translation: CASSFTGTGYTF. The full variable domain, its missing parts supplied by reference TRBV7-9 and TRBJ1-2, is DTGVSQNPRHKITKRGQNVTFRCDPISEHNRLYWYRQTLGQGPEFLTYFQNEAQLEKSRLLSDRFSAERPKGSFSTLEIQRTEQGDSAMYLCASSFTGTGYTFGSGTRLTVV.

This sequence joins TRBV25-1 and TRBJ2-1, with 8 nucleotides matching TRBD1. This CDR3 has 14 residues. CDR1 and CDR2 from the germline V gene are MGHDK and SYGVNS. Trimming at V came to 4 bases and at J to 8 bases, leaving 7 bases not matched to a gene. The CDR3 coding sequence is TGTGCCAGCAGTGGGACCAGACAGGGGTATGAGCAGTTCTTC. Translation: CASSGTRQGYEQFF.